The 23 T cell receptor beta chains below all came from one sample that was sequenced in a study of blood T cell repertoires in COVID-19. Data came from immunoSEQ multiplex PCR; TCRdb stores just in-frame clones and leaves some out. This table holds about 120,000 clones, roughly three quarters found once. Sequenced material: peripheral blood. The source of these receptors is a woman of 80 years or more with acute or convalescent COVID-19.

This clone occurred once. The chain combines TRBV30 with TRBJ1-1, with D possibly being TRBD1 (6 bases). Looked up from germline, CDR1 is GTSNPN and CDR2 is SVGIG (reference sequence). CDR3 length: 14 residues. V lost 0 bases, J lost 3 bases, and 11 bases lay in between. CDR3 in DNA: TGTGCCTGGAGTGTAGTGGGGGGGCACACTGAAGCTTTCTTT. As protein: CAWSVVGGHTEAFF. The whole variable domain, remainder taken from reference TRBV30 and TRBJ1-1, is SQTIHQWPATLVQPVGSPLSLECTVEGTSNPNLYWYRQAAGRGLQLLFYSVGIGQISSEVPQNLSASRPQDRQFILSSKKLLLSDSGFYLCAWSVVGGHTEAFFGQGTRLTVV.

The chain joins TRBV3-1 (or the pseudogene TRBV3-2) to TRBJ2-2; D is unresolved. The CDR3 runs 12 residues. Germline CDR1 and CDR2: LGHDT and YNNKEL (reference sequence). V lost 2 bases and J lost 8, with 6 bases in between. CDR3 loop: CASSQSRGELFF. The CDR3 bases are TGTGCCAGCAGCCAAAGTCGGGGGGAGCTGTTTTTT.

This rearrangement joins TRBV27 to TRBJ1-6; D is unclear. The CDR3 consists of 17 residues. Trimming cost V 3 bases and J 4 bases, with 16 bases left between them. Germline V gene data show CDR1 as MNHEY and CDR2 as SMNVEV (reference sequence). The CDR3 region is CASSLRVSRDYNSPLHF. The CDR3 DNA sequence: TGTGCCAGCAGTTTGAGGGTCTCAAGGGATTATAATTCACCCCTCCACTTT.

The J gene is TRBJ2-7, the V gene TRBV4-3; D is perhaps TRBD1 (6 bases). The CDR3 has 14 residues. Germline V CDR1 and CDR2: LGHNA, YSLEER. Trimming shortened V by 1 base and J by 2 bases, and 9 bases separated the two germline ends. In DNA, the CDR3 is TGCGCCAGCAGCCAAGGGGACAAGACCTACGAGCAGTACTTC. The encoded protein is CASSQGDKTYEQYF.

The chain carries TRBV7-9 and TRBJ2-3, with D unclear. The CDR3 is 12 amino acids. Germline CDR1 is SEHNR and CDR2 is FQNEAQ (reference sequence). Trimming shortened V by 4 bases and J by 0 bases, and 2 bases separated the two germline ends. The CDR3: CASSSSTDTQYF. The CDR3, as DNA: TGTGCCAGCAGCTCTAGCACAGATACGCAGTATTTT.

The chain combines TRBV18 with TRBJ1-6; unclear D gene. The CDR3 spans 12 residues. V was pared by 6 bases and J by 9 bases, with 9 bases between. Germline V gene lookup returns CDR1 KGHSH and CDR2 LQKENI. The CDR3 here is CASSLRGSPLHF. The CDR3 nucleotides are TGTGCCAGCTCTCTCCGGGGTTCACCCCTCCACTTT.

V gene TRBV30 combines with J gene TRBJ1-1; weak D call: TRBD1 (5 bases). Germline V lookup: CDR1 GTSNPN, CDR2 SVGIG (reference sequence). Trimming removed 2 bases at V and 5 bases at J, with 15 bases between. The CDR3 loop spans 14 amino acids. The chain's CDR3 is CAWSRGSFDTEAFF. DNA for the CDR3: TGTGCCTGGAGTCGGGGGTCCTTTGATACTGAAGCTTTCTTT.

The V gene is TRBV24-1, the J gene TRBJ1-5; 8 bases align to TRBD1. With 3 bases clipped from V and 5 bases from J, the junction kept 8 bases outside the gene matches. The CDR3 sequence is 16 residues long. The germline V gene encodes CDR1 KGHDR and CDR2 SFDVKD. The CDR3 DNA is TGTGCCACCAGTGATAGTCAGGGGGCTAATGATCAGCCCCAGCATTTT. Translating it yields CATSDSQGANDQPQHF.

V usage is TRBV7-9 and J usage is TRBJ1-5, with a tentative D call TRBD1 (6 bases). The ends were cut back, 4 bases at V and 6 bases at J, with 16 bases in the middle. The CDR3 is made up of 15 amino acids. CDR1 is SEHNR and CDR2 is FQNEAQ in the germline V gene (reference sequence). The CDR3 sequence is CASSSTGGLGQPQHF. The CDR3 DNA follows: TGTGCCAGCAGCTCTACTGGGGGCTTAGGTCAGCCCCAGCATTTT.

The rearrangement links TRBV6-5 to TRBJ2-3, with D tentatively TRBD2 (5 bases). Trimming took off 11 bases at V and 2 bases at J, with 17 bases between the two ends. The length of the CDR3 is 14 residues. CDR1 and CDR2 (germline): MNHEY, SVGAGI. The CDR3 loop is CASRAQAATDTQYF. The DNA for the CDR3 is TGTGCCTCGAGGGCCCAGGCGGCCACAGATACGCAGTATTTT.

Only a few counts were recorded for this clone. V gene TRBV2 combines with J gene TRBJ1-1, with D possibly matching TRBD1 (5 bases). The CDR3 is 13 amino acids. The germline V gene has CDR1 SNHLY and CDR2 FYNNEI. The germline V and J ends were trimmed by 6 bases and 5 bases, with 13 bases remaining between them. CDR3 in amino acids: CASRWGDVTEAFF. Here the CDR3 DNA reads TGTGCCAGCAGGTGGGGGGATGTGACTGAAGCTTTCTTT.

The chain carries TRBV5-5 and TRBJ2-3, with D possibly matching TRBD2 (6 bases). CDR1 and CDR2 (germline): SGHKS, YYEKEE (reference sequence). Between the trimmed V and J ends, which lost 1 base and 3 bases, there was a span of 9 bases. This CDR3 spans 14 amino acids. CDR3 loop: CASSLFGGTDTQYF. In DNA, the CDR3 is TGTGCCAGCAGCTTGTTCGGGGGTACAGATACGCAGTATTTT. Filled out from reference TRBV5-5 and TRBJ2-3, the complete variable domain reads DAGVTQSPTHLIKTRGQQVTLRCSPISGHKSVSWYQQVLGQGPQFIFQYYEKEERGRGNFPDRFSARQFPNYSSELNVNALLLGDSALYLCASSLFGGTDTQYFGPGTRLTVL.

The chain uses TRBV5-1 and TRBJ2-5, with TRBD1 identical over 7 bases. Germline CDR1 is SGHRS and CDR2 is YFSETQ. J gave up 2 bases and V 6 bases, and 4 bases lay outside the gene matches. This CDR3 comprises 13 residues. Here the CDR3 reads CASNLQGQETQYF. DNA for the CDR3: TGCGCCAGCAATCTACAGGGGCAAGAGACCCAGTACTTC.

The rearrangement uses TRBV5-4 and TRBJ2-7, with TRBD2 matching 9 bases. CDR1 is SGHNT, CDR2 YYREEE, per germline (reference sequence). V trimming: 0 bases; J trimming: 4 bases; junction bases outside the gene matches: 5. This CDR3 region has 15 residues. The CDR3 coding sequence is TGTGCCAGCAGCTTGGAGATAGCGGGAGTATACGAGCAGTACTTC. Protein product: CASSLEIAGVYEQYF.

CDR3 residues: CAITGLGYEQYF. The DNA of the CDR3 is TGTGCCATTACAGGGTTGGGGTACGAGCAGTACTTC. V gene TRBV28 combines with J gene TRBJ2-7; the D gene is possibly TRBD1 (6 bases). The CDR3 is 12 amino acids. Per the germline V gene, CDR1 is MDHEN and CDR2 is SYDVKM. Trimming removed 10 bases at V and 4 bases at J, with 14 bases between.

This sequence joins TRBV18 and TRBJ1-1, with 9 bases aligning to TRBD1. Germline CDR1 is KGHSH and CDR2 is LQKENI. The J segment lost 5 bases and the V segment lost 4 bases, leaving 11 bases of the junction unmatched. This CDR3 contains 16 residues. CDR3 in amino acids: CASSLFRDRASTEAFF. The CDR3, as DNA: TGTGCCAGCTCACTTTTCCGGGACAGGGCCTCGACTGAAGCTTTCTTT. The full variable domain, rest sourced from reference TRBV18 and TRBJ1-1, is NAGVMQNPRHLVRRRGQEARLRCSPMKGHSHVYWYRQLPEEGLKFMVYLQKENIIDESGMPKERFSAEFPKEGPSILRIQQVVRGDSAAYFCASSLFRDRASTEAFFGQGTRLTVV.

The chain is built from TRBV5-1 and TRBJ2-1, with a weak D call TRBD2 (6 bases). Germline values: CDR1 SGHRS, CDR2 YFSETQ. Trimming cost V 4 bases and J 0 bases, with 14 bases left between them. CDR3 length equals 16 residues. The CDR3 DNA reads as TGCGCCAGCAGCAACGCCGGGGGTCGCTCCTACAATGAGCAGTTCTTC. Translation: CASSNAGGRSYNEQFF.

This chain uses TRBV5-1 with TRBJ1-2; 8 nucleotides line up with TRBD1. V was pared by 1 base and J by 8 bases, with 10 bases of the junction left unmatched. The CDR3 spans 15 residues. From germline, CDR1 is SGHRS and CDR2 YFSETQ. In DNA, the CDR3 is TGCGCCAGCAGCTTGTTTCCGGACAGGGAGACCGGCTACACCTTC. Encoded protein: CASSLFPDRETGYTF.

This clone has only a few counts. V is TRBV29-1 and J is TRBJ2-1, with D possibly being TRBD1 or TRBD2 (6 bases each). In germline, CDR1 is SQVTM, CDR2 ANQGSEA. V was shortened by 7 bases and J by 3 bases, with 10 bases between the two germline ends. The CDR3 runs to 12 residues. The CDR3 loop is CSGGAGYNEQFF. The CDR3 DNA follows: TGCAGCGGGGGGGCAGGCTACAATGAGCAGTTCTTC.

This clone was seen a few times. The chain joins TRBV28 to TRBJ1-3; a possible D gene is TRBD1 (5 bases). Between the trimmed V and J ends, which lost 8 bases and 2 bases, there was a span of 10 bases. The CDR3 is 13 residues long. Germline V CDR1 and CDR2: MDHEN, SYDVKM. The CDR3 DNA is TGTGCCAGCCTGGGGGGGGCTGGAAACACCATATATTTT. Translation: CASLGGAGNTIYF.

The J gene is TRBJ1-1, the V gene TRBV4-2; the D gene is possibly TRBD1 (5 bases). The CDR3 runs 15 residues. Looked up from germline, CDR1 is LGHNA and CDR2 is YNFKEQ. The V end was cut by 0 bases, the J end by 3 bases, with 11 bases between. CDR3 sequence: CASSQDPGQDTEAFF. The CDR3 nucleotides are TGTGCCAGCAGCCAAGATCCAGGGCAAGACACTGAAGCTTTCTTT.

For the CDR3, the DNA is TGCAGCGTTGATAGGGGGGGGATCACAGATACGCAGTATTTT. Translated: CSVDRGGITDTQYF. The chain uses TRBV29-1 and TRBJ2-3, with D perhaps matching TRBD2 (7 bases). The CDR3 has 14 amino acids. The germline CDR1 and CDR2 sequences are SQVTM and ANQGSEA. Trimming stripped 3 bases from V and 2 bases from J, with 12 bases between.

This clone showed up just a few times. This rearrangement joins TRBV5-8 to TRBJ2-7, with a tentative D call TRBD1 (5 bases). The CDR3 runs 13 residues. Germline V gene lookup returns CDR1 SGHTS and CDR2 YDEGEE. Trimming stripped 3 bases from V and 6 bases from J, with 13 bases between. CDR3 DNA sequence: TGTGCCAGCAGCTCGACAGTTTTCGGCGAGCAGTACTTC. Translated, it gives CASSSTVFGEQYF.